This passage covers 4 T cell receptor beta chains from one sample sequenced in a study of blood T cell repertoires in COVID-19. The protocol was immunoSEQ multiplex PCR, while the TCRdb copy is restricted to in-frame clones and leaves out a portion. Of about 280,000 clones listed, 75% to 90% are singletons. Sequenced material: peripheral blood. These receptors were taken from a woman aged 25 to 39 with active or convalescent COVID-19.

V is TRBV25-1 and J is TRBJ1-2, with D unresolved. CDR3 length equals 14 residues. The V end was cut by 3 bases, the J end by 5 bases, with 13 bases between. Germline CDR1 is MGHDK and CDR2 is SYGVNS. The CDR3 loop reads CASSDLTGEYGYTF. The DNA for the CDR3 is TGTGCCAGCAGTGACCTTACTGGGGAGTATGGCTACACCTTC.

This chain links TRBV18 with TRBJ1-4; 7 positions match TRBD1. Germline CDR1 KGHSH, CDR2 LQKENI. The CDR3 is made up of 16 amino acids. The trim removed 4 bases at V and 0 bases at J, leaving 5 bases unmatched. The CDR3 DNA reads as TGTGCCAGCTCACGGCATGGGACAGCAACTAATGAAAAACTGTTTTTT. It codes for CASSRHGTATNEKLFF. The full variable domain, its missing parts supplied by reference TRBV18 and TRBJ1-4, is NAGVMQNPRHLVRRRGQEARLRCSPMKGHSHVYWYRQLPEEGLKFMVYLQKENIIDESGMPKERFSAEFPKEGPSILRIQQVVRGDSAAYFCASSRHGTATNEKLFFGSGTQLSVL.

The genes are TRBV5-6 and TRBJ1-1; D uncertain. Trimming removed 10 bases at V and 7 bases at J, with 8 bases between. Germline V gene lookup returns CDR1 SGHDT and CDR2 YYEEEE. The length of the CDR3 is 9 residues. The CDR3 nucleotides are TGTGCCCTCGAGGTTGAAGCTTTCTTT. It encodes CALEVEAFF.

V is TRBV9 and J is TRBJ2-3; 10 bases fit TRBD2. The CDR3 sequence is 15 residues long. With 0 bases clipped from V and 6 bases from J, the junction kept 4 bases outside the gene matches. Germline lookup yields CDR1 SGDLS and CDR2 YYNGEE. The CDR3 spells CASSVVSGGWDTQYF. CDR3 sequence (DNA): TGTGCCAGCAGCGTAGTTAGCGGGGGGTGGGATACGCAGTATTTT.